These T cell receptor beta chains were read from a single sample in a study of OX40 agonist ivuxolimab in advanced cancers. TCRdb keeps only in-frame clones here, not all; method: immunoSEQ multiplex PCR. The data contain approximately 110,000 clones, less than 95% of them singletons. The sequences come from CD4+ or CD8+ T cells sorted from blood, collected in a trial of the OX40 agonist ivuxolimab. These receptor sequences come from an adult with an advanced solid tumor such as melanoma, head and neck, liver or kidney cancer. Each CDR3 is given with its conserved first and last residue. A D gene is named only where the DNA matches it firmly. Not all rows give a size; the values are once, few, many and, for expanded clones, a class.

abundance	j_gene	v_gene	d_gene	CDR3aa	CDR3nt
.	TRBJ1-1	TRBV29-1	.	CSATEAFF	TGCAGCGCGACTGAAGCTTTCTTT
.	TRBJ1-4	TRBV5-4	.	CASSRTGSNEKLFF	TGTGCCAGCAGCCGTACGGGCTCAAATGAAAAACTGTTTTTT
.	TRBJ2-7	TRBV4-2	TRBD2	CASSHPGLAGVSYEQYF	TGTGCCAGCAGCCATCCGGGACTAGCGGGAGTATCCTACGAGCAGTACTTC
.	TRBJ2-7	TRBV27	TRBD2	CASSLTSGRFRAYEQYF	TGTGCCAGCAGTTTAACTAGCGGGAGGTTTAGGGCGTACGAGCAGTACTTC
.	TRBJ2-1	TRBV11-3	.	CASSLEGFNEQFF	TGTGCCAGCAGCTTAGAAGGGTTCAATGAGCAGTTCTTC
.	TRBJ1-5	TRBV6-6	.	CASTQPGGGQPQHF	TGTGCCAGCACCCAACCGGGGGGAGGCCAGCCCCAGCATTTT
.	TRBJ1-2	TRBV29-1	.	CSPARDGRVDTF	TGCAGCCCAGCCCGGGACGGGAGGGTGGATACCTTC
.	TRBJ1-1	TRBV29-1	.	CSVSRGASTEAFF	TGCAGCGTTTCGCGGGGGGCTTCGACTGAAGCTTTCTTT
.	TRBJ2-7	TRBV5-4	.	CASSLSGYEQYF	TGTGCCAGCAGCTTGTCTGGCTACGAGCAGTACTTC
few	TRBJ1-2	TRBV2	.	CASSAGGDYGYTF	TGTGCCAGCAGTGCGGGAGGCGACTATGGCTACACCTTC
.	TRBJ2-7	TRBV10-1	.	CASSRGGEYEQYF	TGCGCCAGCAGCCGAGGTGGGGAGTACGAGCAGTACTTC
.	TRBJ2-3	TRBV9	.	CASSVEAERTDTQYF	TGTGCCAGCAGCGTAGAGGCGGAACGCACAGATACGCAGTATTTT
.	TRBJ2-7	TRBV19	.	CASSRDTYEQYF	TGTGCCAGTAGTAGGGACACTTACGAGCAGTACTTC
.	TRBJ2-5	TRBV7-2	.	CASSIQGSRETQYF	TGTGCCAGCAGCATACAGGGCTCGCGGGAGACCCAGTACTTC
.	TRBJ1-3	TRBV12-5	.	CASGVELSPGNTIYF	TGTGCTAGTGGGGTAGAGCTGTCCCCTGGAAACACCATATATTTT
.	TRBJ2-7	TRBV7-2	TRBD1	CASSFGTGTYEQYF	TGTGCCAGCAGCTTTGGGACAGGCACCTACGAGCAGTACTTC
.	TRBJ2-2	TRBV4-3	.	CASSQATQAGELFF	TGCGCCAGCAGCCAAGCGACACAGGCCGGGGAGCTGTTTTTT
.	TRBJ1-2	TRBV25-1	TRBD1	CASSGGQGRGGYGYTF	TGTGCCAGCAGTGGGGGACAGGGGAGGGGAGGATATGGCTACACCTTC
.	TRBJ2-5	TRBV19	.	CASSIRLAVQETQYF	TGTGCCAGTAGTATACGCTTAGCGGTACAAGAGACCCAGTACTTC
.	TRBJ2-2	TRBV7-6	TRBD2	CASSLSGMTGELFF	TGTGCCAGCAGCTTGAGCGGGATGACCGGGGAGCTGTTTTTT
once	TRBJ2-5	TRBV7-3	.	CASSLAGSGSRETQYF	TGTGCCAGCAGCTTAGCAGGGTCAGGGTCCAGAGAGACCCAGTACTTC
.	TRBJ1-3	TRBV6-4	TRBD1	CASSDVAQGAGNTIYF	TGTGCCAGCAGTGACGTAGCTCAGGGGGCTGGAAACACCATATATTTT
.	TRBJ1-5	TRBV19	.	CASSITAGQPQHF	TGTGCCAGTAGTATAACAGCGGGTCAGCCCCAGCATTTT
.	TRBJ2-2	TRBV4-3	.	CASSQITANTGELFF	TGCGCCAGCAGCCAAATAACAGCGAACACCGGGGAGCTGTTTTTT
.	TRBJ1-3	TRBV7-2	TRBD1	CASSSSGTASSGNTIYF	TGTGCCAGCAGCTCCTCCGGGACAGCAAGCTCTGGAAACACCATATATTTT
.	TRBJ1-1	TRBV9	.	CASSGDLGVGDTEAFF	TGTGCCAGCAGCGGAGACCTCGGAGTTGGCGACACTGAAGCTTTCTTT
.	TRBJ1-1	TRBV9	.	CASSGEVRNTEAFF	TGTGCCAGCAGCGGCGAAGTGCGGAACACTGAAGCTTTCTTT
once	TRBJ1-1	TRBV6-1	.	CASSEAGLNTEAFF	TGTGCCAGCAGTGAAGCCGGGCTAAACACTGAAGCTTTCTTT
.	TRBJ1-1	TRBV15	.	CATSRVLQGQEAFF	TGTGCCACCAGCAGGGTATTACAGGGCCAGGAAGCTTTCTTT
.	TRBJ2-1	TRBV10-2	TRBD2	CASMSAGEVDEQFF	TGCGCCAGCATGTCAGCGGGAGAAGTGGATGAGCAGTTCTTC
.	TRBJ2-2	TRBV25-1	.	CASSEGGAGTGELFF	TGTGCCAGCTCGGAAGGGGGGGCTGGCACCGGGGAGCTGTTTTTT
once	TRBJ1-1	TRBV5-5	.	CASSLSGEAFF	TGTGCCAGCAGCTTGTCCGGGGAGGCTTTCTTT
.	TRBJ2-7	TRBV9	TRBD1	CASSVTGGNYEQYF	TGTGCCAGCAGCGTTACAGGGGGTAACTACGAGCAGTACTTC
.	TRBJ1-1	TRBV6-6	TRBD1	CASSGPGQGANAFF	TGTGCCAGCAGCGGGCCGGGACAGGGGGCGAATGCTTTCTTT
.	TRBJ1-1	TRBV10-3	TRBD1	CAIDRGLNTEAFF	TGTGCCATAGACAGGGGGCTGAACACTGAAGCTTTCTTT
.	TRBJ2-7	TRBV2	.	CASRRAPHNYEQYF	TGTGCCAGCAGGAGGGCACCTCATAACTACGAGCAGTACTTC
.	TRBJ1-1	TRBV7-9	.	CASSLAWGGPNTEAFF	TGTGCCAGCAGCTTAGCCTGGGGAGGGCCGAACACTGAAGCTTTCTTT
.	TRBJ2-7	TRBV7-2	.	CASSPDGWSSYEQYF	TGTGCCAGCAGCCCAGACGGGTGGAGCTCCTACGAGCAGTACTTC
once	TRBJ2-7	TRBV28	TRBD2	CASSLPSGITYEQYF	TGTGCCAGCAGTTTACCCAGCGGGATCACCTACGAGCAGTACTTC
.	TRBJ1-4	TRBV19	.	CASRLNRDRTTNEKLFF	TGTGCCAGTAGGCTGAACCGGGACCGAACAACTAATGAAAAACTGTTTTTT
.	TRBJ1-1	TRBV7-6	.	CASSPADGDTEAFF	TGTGCCAGCAGCCCGGCCGACGGGGACACTGAAGCTTTCTTT